This is a list of T cell receptor beta chains from one sample in a study of OX40 agonist ivuxolimab in advanced cancers. Repertoires were generated with immunoSEQ multiplex PCR, while TCRdb's copy carries only in-frame clones and drops some. The sample has roughly 73,000 clones, approximately 86% seen once. This material consisted of CD4+ or CD8+ T cells sorted from blood, taken in a trial of the OX40 agonist ivuxolimab. The receptors originated from an adult with an advanced solid tumor such as melanoma, head and neck, liver or kidney cancer. CDR3s leave out the opening cysteine and the closing phenylalanine or tryptophan. The D gene is left open where the match is weak.

D: .; J: TRBJ2-5; length: 12; V: TRBV5-1; CDR3: ASSLGSGKETQY
D: .; J: TRBJ1-5; length: 14; V: TRBV4-1; CDR3: ASSQDGGISNQPQH
D: TRBD2; J: TRBJ2-7; length: 13; V: TRBV19; CDR3: ASSIGGSHSYEQY
D: .; J: TRBJ2-3; length: 14; V: TRBV7-6; CDR3: ASSLSSQPFTDTQY
D: .; J: TRBJ2-1; length: 13; V: TRBV28; CDR3: ASSLRNTGYNEQF
D: .; J: TRBJ1-6; length: 16; V: TRBV11-2; CDR3: ASSPRGLGTLTFSPLH
D: TRBD2; J: TRBJ2-5; length: 13; V: TRBV7-3; CDR3: ASSSTSGRLETQY
D: .; J: TRBJ2-7; length: 11; V: TRBV2; CDR3: ASSESADYEQY
D: .; J: TRBJ2-7; length: 12; V: TRBV6-1; CDR3: AISAGGGSYEQY
D: TRBD2; J: TRBJ2-5; length: 11; V: TRBV2; CDR3: ASSAGGAETQY
D: .; J: TRBJ2-7; length: 11; V: TRBV6-6; CDR3: ASSPTDRREQY
D: TRBD1; J: TRBJ2-2; length: 14; V: TRBV13; CDR3: ASTPGAGTGTGELF
D: .; J: TRBJ2-2; length: 12; V: TRBV2; CDR3: ASRTRENTGELF
D: .; J: .; length: 12; V: TRBV9; CDR3: ASSLGQRQDEQY
D: .; J: TRBJ2-7; length: 11; V: TRBV30; CDR3: AWSPTPLYEQY
D: .; J: TRBJ2-7; length: 13; V: TRBV4-1; CDR3: ASSQREETRYEQY
D: TRBD2; J: TRBJ2-5; length: 14; V: TRBV7-3; CDR3: ASSTTSGGRQETQY
D: .; J: TRBJ2-5; length: 12; V: TRBV30; CDR3: AWSTGLGPETQY
D: .; J: TRBJ2-1; length: 10; V: TRBV5-8; CDR3: ASSLSENEQF
D: .; J: TRBJ1-2; length: 11; V: TRBV28; CDR3: ASSLSQNYGYT